A single sample gave rise to the 30 T cell receptor beta chains below, sequenced in a study of early T cells in non-severe SARS-CoV-2 infection. MiXCR was run by TCRdb on the 5' RACE reads, yielding one entry per CDR3 protein. This sample has about 38,000 distinct CDR3 sequences, with 4.6% found just once. The sequenced sample was whole blood. Receptors were obtained from an adult who was a healthcare worker with PCR-confirmed SARS-CoV-2 infection or an uninfected control (not recorded which).

Ten or more counts support this clonotype. V usage is TRBV12-3 or TRBV12-4 and J usage is TRBJ2-7, with 11 bases identical to TRBD2. Trimming cost V 3 bases and J 3 bases; bases outside gene matches: 4. The CDR3 sequence is 15 residues long. DNA for the CDR3: TGTGCCAGCAGTTTCCGACTAGCGGGGATCTACGAGCAGTACTTC. Encoded protein: CASSFRLAGIYEQYF.

This clonotype appeared many times. This rearrangement joins TRBV19 to TRBJ1-2, with D tentatively TRBD1 (5 bases). CDR3 size: 14 residues. Germline V gene lookup returns CDR1 LNHDA and CDR2 SQIVND (reference sequence). The V gene lost 6 bases and the J gene lost 8 bases, with 19 bases spanning the gap. This CDR3 reads CASSLFEGFRGYTF. CDR3 bases: TGTGCCAGTAGCCTCTTCGAGGGGTTTCGGGGCTACACCTTC.

This clonotype appeared a few times. This chain links TRBV5-6 with TRBJ1-1; D uncertain. The CDR3 totals 11 residues. Between the trimmed V and J ends, which lost 2 bases and 8 bases, there was a span of 7 bases. In germline, CDR1 is SGHDT, CDR2 YYEEEE. The CDR3 DNA reads TGTGCCAGCAGCTTAAACGGGGAAGCTTTCTTT. This translates into CASSLNGEAFF. Together with reference TRBV5-6 and TRBJ1-1, the CDR3 gives the full variable domain: DAGVTQSPTHLIKTRGQQVTLRCSPKSGHDTVSWYQQALGQGPQFIFQYYEEEERQRGNFPDRFSGHQFPNYSSELNVNALLLGDSALYLCASSLNGEAFFGQGTRLTVV.

This chain joins TRBV5-1 and TRBJ2-7; 8 nucleotides match TRBD1. This CDR3 region has 14 residues. After removal of 0 bases from V and 7 bases from J, the junction contained 6 bases not matched to a gene. Germline V CDR1 and CDR2: SGHRS, YFSETQ. CDR3 in amino acids: CASSLAGTGREQYF. The CDR3 bases are TGCGCCAGCAGCTTGGCTGGGACAGGTAGGGAGCAGTACTTC. The variable domain in full, with the rest retrieved from reference TRBV5-1 and TRBJ2-7, is KAGVTQTPRYLIKTRGQQVTLSCSPISGHRSVSWYQQTPGQGLQFLFEYFSETQRNKGNFPGRFSGRQFSNSRSEMNVSTLELGDSALYLCASSLAGTGREQYFGPGTRLTVT.

This clonotype was counted many times. The V call is TRBV3-1, the J call TRBJ2-5, with 9 positions matching TRBD2. The junction had 5 bases not matched to a gene; V was cut back by 4 bases and J by 5 bases. CDR1 is LGHDT and CDR2 is YNNKEL in the germline V gene (reference sequence). There are 14 residues in the CDR3. CDR3 DNA sequence: TGTGCCAGCAGCCGGCGGGGGGGTACGGAGACCCAGTACTTC. Protein product: CASSRRGGTETQYF.

The sample holds many counts of this clonotype. The rearrangement links TRBV3-1 to TRBJ2-7; D assignment may be TRBD1 or TRBD2 (6 bases each). The germline V gene has CDR1 LGHDT and CDR2 YNNKEL (reference sequence). This CDR3 is built from 13 residues. Trimming took 2 bases from V and 5 from J, leaving 10 bases between them. CDR3 residues: CASSQSGADEQYF. CDR3 DNA: TGTGCCAGCAGCCAATCGGGGGCCGACGAGCAGTACTTC.

This clonotype was recorded at least ten times. For the CDR3, the DNA is TGTGCCAGCAGTTTAATAGGGGCCGGAACGCAGTATTTT. Its translation is CASSLIGAGTQYF. This chain uses TRBV12-3 or TRBV12-4 with TRBJ2-3; TRBD1 is a possible D gene (5 bases). Between the trimmed V and J ends, which lost 2 bases and 9 bases, there was a span of 12 bases. The CDR3 consists of 13 residues.

The chain combines TRBV5-1 with TRBJ2-2; 9 nucleotides agree with TRBD1. The J segment lost 5 bases and the V segment lost 2 bases, leaving 1 base of the junction unmatched. The CDR3 totals 14 residues. CDR1 is SGHRS and CDR2 is YFSETQ in the germline V gene. The CDR3 DNA follows: TGCGCCAGCAGCTTCGGACAGGGGACCGGGGAGCTGTTTTTT. Translating gives CASSFGQGTGELFF.

This clonotype was found many times. The chain carries TRBV9 and TRBJ2-5; the D gene is possibly TRBD2 (5 bases). The ends were cut back, 3 bases at V and 2 bases at J, with 8 bases in the middle. This CDR3 region has 13 residues. Looked up from germline, CDR1 is SGDLS and CDR2 is YYNGEE. In DNA, the CDR3 is TGTGCCAGCAGCGCGGGATCACAAGAGACCCAGTACTTC. It translates to CASSAGSQETQYF.

This clonotype was found many times. The rearrangement joins TRBV6-5 to TRBJ2-1, with no clear D. The CDR3 runs 11 residues. Germline V gene sequence: CDR1 MNHEY, CDR2 SVGAGI. V gave up 8 bases and J gave up 5 bases, with 7 bases separating them. In DNA, the CDR3 is TGTGCCAGCGGACCGAACAATGAGCAGTTCTTC. Protein sequence: CASGPNNEQFF.

The chain is built from TRBV2 and TRBJ2-1, with D perhaps being TRBD1 or TRBD2 (5 bases each). V dropped 3 bases and J dropped 12 bases, with 9 bases sitting between them. Germline CDR1 and CDR2: SNHLY and FYNNEI. The CDR3 is 11 amino acids. CDR3 region: CASSEGTTQFF. The CDR3 DNA reads TGTGCCAGCAGTGAGGGGACCACGCAGTTCTTC. The full variable domain, rest sourced from reference TRBV2 and TRBJ2-1, is EPEVTQTPSHQVTQMGQEVILRCVPISNHLYFYWYRQILGQKVEFLVSFYNNEISEKSEIFDDQFSVERPDGSNFTLKIRSTKLEDSAMYFCASSEGTTQFFGPGTRLTVL.

The V gene is TRBV2, the J gene TRBJ2-2; no firm D call. Per the germline V gene, CDR1 is SNHLY and CDR2 is FYNNEI. CDR3 length equals 12 residues. Deletions cut 10 bases from V and 4 bases from J, with 10 bases between. The CDR3 nucleotides read TGTGCCACCAGGTTCCTCACCGGGGAGCTGTTTTTT. Its protein is CATRFLTGELFF.

This clonotype was observed at least ten times. The chain has TRBV25-1 and TRBJ2-7, with D perhaps matching TRBD1 or TRBD2 (5 bases each). CDR1 and CDR2 from the germline V gene are MGHDK and SYGVNS. The CDR3 length is 14 residues. V was shortened by 6 bases and J by 0 bases, with 12 bases between the two germline ends. The CDR3 DNA reads TGTGCCAGCAGGAACCGGGGCAGCTCCTACGAGCAGTACTTC. Translating it yields CASRNRGSSYEQYF.

This clonotype has at least ten counts. In DNA form, the CDR3 reads TGTGCCAGCTCAGGGACAGGGAACAATGAGCAGTTCTTC. Translating it yields CASSGTGNNEQFF. The J gene is TRBJ2-1, the V gene TRBV18; 9 bases are shared with TRBD1. Germline V lookup: CDR1 KGHSH, CDR2 LQKENI. V lost 5 bases to trimming and J lost 5 bases; unmatched junction nucleotides: 1. The CDR3 runs to 13 residues.

This clonotype came up many times. The chain employs TRBV7-9 and TRBJ2-5; D possibly corresponds to TRBD2 (6 bases). V was cut by 0 bases and J by 5 bases, with 22 bases left in between. Per the germline V gene, CDR1 is SEHNR and CDR2 is FQNEAQ (reference sequence). The CDR3 spans 18 residues. CDR3 residues: CASSLALGEAPGLETQYF. The CDR3 coding sequence is TGTGCCAGCAGCTTAGCGCTGGGGGAGGCACCCGGACTGGAGACCCAGTACTTC.

This clonotype has at least ten counts. The J gene is TRBJ2-2, the V gene TRBV6-5, with unresolved D. CDR3 length equals 16 residues. Germline lookup yields CDR1 MNHEY and CDR2 SVGAGI. V shed 2 bases and J shed 2 bases, with 12 bases lying between them. The CDR3 spells CASSYQELSNTGELFF. The CDR3 bases are TGTGCCAGCAGTTACCAGGAACTCTCAAACACCGGGGAGCTGTTTTTT.

J is TRBJ1-2 and V is TRBV6-5; D is perhaps TRBD1 (5 bases). This CDR3 is 12 amino acids long. The germline V and J ends were trimmed by 4 bases and 4 bases, with 7 bases remaining between them. Germline V gene sequence: CDR1 MNHEY, CDR2 SVGAGI. CDR3 nucleotide sequence: TGTGCCAGCAGTTCCAGGGTCTATGGCTACACCTTC. Amino acid sequence: CASSSRVYGYTF.

The table lists this clonotype with many counts. The CDR3 spells CAWSGQGGYGYTF. In DNA, the CDR3 is TGTGCCTGGAGTGGACAGGGCGGCTATGGCTACACCTTC. This chain connects TRBV30 to TRBJ1-2, with TRBD1 matching 7 bases. The CDR3 covers 13 residues. Germline V gene sequence: CDR1 GTSNPN, CDR2 SVGIG (reference sequence). The V and J ends lost 1 base and 4 bases, in that order; junction bases with no gene match: 3.

This clonotype was observed at least ten times. V gene TRBV13 combines with J gene TRBJ1-1; 7 bases align to TRBD1. V shed 0 bases and J 7 bases; nucleotides not matched to a gene: 11. Germline V gene lookup returns CDR1 PRHDT and CDR2 FYEKMQ (reference sequence). This CDR3 is 16 amino acids long. CDR3 nucleotide sequence: TGTGCCAGCAGCTTAGGCCCCAGGGGGGGTGTGATTGAAGCTTTCTTT. The encoded protein is CASSLGPRGGVIEAFF.

At least ten counts were recorded for this clonotype. V usage is TRBV15 and J usage is TRBJ1-4; D is ambiguous. Germline-derived CDR1 and CDR2 are LNHNV and YYDKDF (reference sequence). V dropped 1 base and J dropped 8 bases, with 11 bases sitting between them. The CDR3 covers 14 residues. This CDR3 is CATSRAGGEEKLFF. The CDR3 coding sequence is TGTGCCACCAGCAGAGCAGGCGGGGAAGAAAAACTGTTTTTT.

This clonotype was recorded at least ten times. J is TRBJ2-7 and V is TRBV6-1; no clear D gene. The CDR3 contains 15 residues. V was trimmed by 7 bases and J by 0 bases, leaving 16 bases between them. The V gene's germline CDR1 is MNHNS and CDR2 SASEGT. The CDR3 loop is CASTLGLYSSYEQYF. The DNA of the CDR3 is TGTGCCAGCACTCTGGGTCTATACAGCTCCTACGAGCAGTACTTC.

This clonotype occurred a few times. V gene TRBV4-2 combines with J gene TRBJ2-1, with D maybe TRBD2 (6 bases). The germline V gene encodes CDR1 LGHNA and CDR2 YNFKEQ. V shed 9 bases and J shed 7 bases, with 16 bases lying between them. This CDR3 is 13 amino acids long. CDR3 DNA: TGTGCCAGTAGACCCCCCGGAGGGAATGAGCAGTTCTTC. Translation gives CASRPPGGNEQFF.

This clonotype showed up many times. The chain couples TRBV3-1 to TRBJ1-2; unclear D gene. Trimming removed 8 bases from V and 4 bases from J, with 11 bases in between. CDR1 is LGHDT, CDR2 YNNKEL, per germline (reference sequence). This CDR3 is built from 12 residues. The DNA of the CDR3 is TGTGCCAGCGGAGAGGACGGCTATGGCTACACCTTC. It codes for CASGEDGYGYTF.

In its sample, this clonotype was seen many times. This sequence joins TRBV7-2 and TRBJ2-7; 8 nucleotides align to TRBD1. Germline V gives CDR1 SGHTA, CDR2 FQGNSA. Trimming at V came to 5 bases and at J to 4 bases, leaving 10 bases not matched to a gene. There are 15 residues in the CDR3. The CDR3 nucleotides are TGTGCCAGCAGCCCCCAGGGACAGGTCTTTTACGAGCAGTACTTC. Translating it yields CASSPQGQVFYEQYF.

In this sample, this clonotype turned up many times. CDR3 region: CASSLVLGSSYNEQFF. DNA of the CDR3: TGTGCCAGCAGCTTAGTTCTTGGGAGCTCCTACAATGAGCAGTTCTTC. This chain joins TRBV7-9 and TRBJ2-1; D perhaps matches TRBD2 (5 bases). This CDR3 spans 16 amino acids. V was clipped by 1 base and J by 0 bases, with 10 bases between them. Germline V CDR1 and CDR2: SEHNR, FQNEAQ (reference sequence).

This clonotype was detected ten times or more. The rearrangement uses TRBV6-2 or TRBV6-3 and TRBJ2-6, with 8 bases that match TRBD1. Trimming removed 2 bases from V and 3 bases from J; junction bases left unmatched: 9. The CDR3 runs 18 residues. The germline V gene encodes CDR1 MNHEY and CDR2 SVGEGT. The CDR3 sequence: CASSYEAGGEVGANVLTF. In DNA, the CDR3 is TGTGCCAGCAGTTACGAGGCAGGGGGCGAAGTTGGGGCCAACGTCCTGACTTTC.

This clonotype showed up many times. The chain couples TRBV5-1 to TRBJ1-5, with no clear D. The CDR3 runs 13 residues. Germline V lookup: CDR1 SGHRS, CDR2 YFSETQ. Trimming pared 1 base from V and 7 bases from J, leaving 9 bases between. CDR3 sequence: CASSLSRPQPQHF. As DNA, the CDR3 is TGCGCCAGCAGCTTGTCCAGGCCCCAGCCCCAGCATTTT.

This clonotype was seen many times. V is TRBV20-1 and J is TRBJ2-3, with D unresolved. CDR3 length: 15 amino acids. The V and J ends lost 5 bases and 2 bases respectively, with 17 bases between them. CDR1 DFQATT and CDR2 SNEGSKA come from the germline V gene (reference sequence). CDR3 sequence: CSASGLGGATDTQYF. CDR3 bases: TGCAGTGCTTCTGGCTTGGGCGGAGCCACAGATACGCAGTATTTT.

The table lists this clonotype with many counts. V usage is TRBV28 and J usage is TRBJ2-2, with D unclear. Germline-derived CDR1 and CDR2 are MDHEN and SYDVKM. V was pared by 2 bases and J by 6 bases, with 4 bases between. This CDR3 region has 12 residues. CDR3 protein: CASSLGPGELFF. The DNA of the CDR3 is TGTGCCAGCAGTTTAGGACCCGGGGAGCTGTTTTTT.

This clonotype was seen repeatedly, ten times or more. The V gene is TRBV5-1, the J gene TRBJ1-6; TRBD1 is a possible D gene (5 bases). Germline V gene lookup returns CDR1 SGHRS and CDR2 YFSETQ. CDR3 length: 14 amino acids. V lost 5 bases, J lost 6 bases, and 12 bases lay in between. CDR3 residues: CASSAETANSPLHF. CDR3 coding DNA: TGCGCCAGCAGTGCCGAGACAGCTAATTCACCCCTCCACTTT.